This T cell receptor (beta chain) was recorded in a study of a mutant IDH1 vaccine in newly diagnosed glioma (dated by TCRdb to about 2021). Some background on the complete study: Across visits V03 through V10, patients got a total of eight vaccinations, given in weeks 1, 3, 5, 7, 11, 15, 19 and 23. Prior to enrollment, patients had been given standard therapy consisting of radiotherapy alone, temozolomide alone, or radiochemotherapy with temozolomide, with the combination given to most patients. Of the roughly 34 treated patients, approximately 62% were male and 37.5% were female, and the mean age was about 40 years. Longitudinal TCRB deep sequencing was done for 25 to 30 treated patients, wherever samples were available for exploratory analyses. Vaccination was initiated 4-6 weeks after radiotherapy alone, or concurrently with temozolomide cycles in the chemotherapy-containing groups. Six visits were used for peripheral blood collection: V03 (baseline), V05, V07, V10, V12 and V13.

Taken with the paper, the label for time point translates to: week 23, last vaccination. A 20-mer mutant IDH1 peptide at 300 micrograms in Montanide made up each vaccine dose, which was injected subcutaneously together with topical imiquimod. Donors had newly diagnosed WHO grade 3 or 4 IDH1-mutant astrocytomas with loss of nuclear ATRX. The samples were drawn from NOA16, a multicentre, single-arm, open-label phase I trial in Germany that tested a mutant IDH1 peptide vaccine in humans for the first time. Genomic DNA for TCRB sequencing was isolated from EDTA blood with the DNeasy Blood and Tissue Kit. The library came from the immunoSEQ multiplex PCR assay. The hsTCRB Kit was used according to the manufacturer's protocol to amplify rearranged TCR beta chain sequences. Sequencing of TCRB libraries was carried out on an Illumina MiSeq. The authors processed their data as follows. The proprietary platform of the kit vendor was used for demultiplexing, trimming and gene mapping. The clones in this table, taken by TCRdb from immuneACCESS, are in-frame only. Not every clone is retained; where verified, under half of the shortfall comes from an unresolved V gene, and the cause of the rest is unknown. V, J and clone size reflect that table, while D and trimming were determined from the DNA. This sample has about 20,000 clones in its table, and 82% of those were observed once. The ten largest clones represent around 13% of the sample.

Concerning this clone: The antigen it binds to is not known. Within one base of it there is no much larger clone, and no base qualities were kept.

Overall study outcomes, separate from this receptor: The authors stated that sample limitations prevented analyses of patient blood samples from being reproduced. No apparent relationship was observed between pseudoprogression and alterations in the top peripheral T cell clonotypes detected by TCRB sequencing. Selection of PBMC samples for TCRB deep sequencing was based on availability. Across multiple MHC alleles, vaccine-induced immune responses were seen in nearly 95% of patients.

The sample was PBMCs, taken from a glioma patient whose treatment included an IDH1 peptide vaccine. This sequence was found in a man between 25 and 39 years old with glioma.

The CDR3 here reads CASTSTRTTPYEQYF. The base sequence is TGTGCCAGTACCTCAACGAGGACTACTCCCTACGAGCAGTACTTC. This chain is built from TRBV19 and TRBJ2-7, with a weak D call of TRBD2 (6 bases match). Reading from cysteine to phenylalanine, the CDR3 counts 15 amino acids. Kept here is only the CDR3 DNA, which spans 45 bases and is read in frame from base 1. Via the germline V gene (reference sequence), CDR1 is LNHDA and CDR2 SQIVND. Deletion took 7 bases off V and 2 bases off J, with a span of 18 bases between the germline ends.